These 21 T cell receptor beta chains originate from one sample sequenced in a study of CD8+CD57+ T cells in acquired aplastic anemia. Genomic DNA constituted the template upon which TCR beta VDJ and CDR3 profiling was performed. TCRdb analysed the reads with MiXCR anew, one entry per CDR3 protein. The sample has 450,000 to 550,000 distinct CDR3 sequences, 25% to 40% seen once; the top ten hold less than 1%. In patients chosen for sequencing, flow cytometry had shown CD8+CD57+ cell expansion. The sample was sorted CD4+, CD8+, or CD8+CD57+ T cells (not recorded which) from PBMCs. All receptors come from a human donor with aplastic anemia.

The chain has TRBV5-1 and TRBJ1-4; a possible D gene is TRBD1 (6 bases). CDR1 is SGHRS, CDR2 YFSETQ, per germline. The CDR3 runs to 15 residues. Trimming left V 5 bases short and J 7 bases short, with 18 bases between. The CDR3 spells CASSSITGKGEKLFF. The CDR3 DNA reads TGCGCCAGCAGTTCTATTACAGGGAAGGGTGAAAAACTGTTTTTT.

The chain links TRBV15 to TRBJ1-4, with D unclear. Between the trimmed V and J ends, which lost 2 bases and 3 bases, there was a span of 13 bases. CDR3 size: 16 residues. The germline gives CDR1 LNHNV, CDR2 YYDKDF (reference sequence). The DNA for the CDR3 is TGTGCCACCAGCAGACCCCCGGGGTGGGCTAATGAAAAACTGTTTTTT. This translates into CATSRPPGWANEKLFF.

This chain connects TRBV28 to TRBJ2-7, with unresolved D. This CDR3 region has 15 residues. CDR1 and CDR2 from the germline V gene are MDHEN and SYDVKM. V was clipped by 3 bases and J by 1 base, with 13 bases between them. For the CDR3, the DNA is TGTGCCAGCAGTTTCTCTCTGACGGTGTCCTACGAGCAGTACTTC. The encoded protein is CASSFSLTVSYEQYF.

The chain couples TRBV2 to TRBJ1-1; D is unclear. Per germline, CDR1 SNHLY and CDR2 FYNNEI. CDR3 size: 13 residues. V was pared by 6 bases and J by 0 bases, with 8 bases between. The CDR3 region has the DNA TGTGCCAGCAGCGACATCATGAACACTGAAGCTTTCTTT. Its protein product is CASSDIMNTEAFF.

This chain connects TRBV9 to TRBJ1-1; D is perhaps TRBD1 (5 bases). With 3 bases removed from V and 3 bases from J, the gap between germline ends came to 12 bases. The CDR3 totals 14 residues. Germline V gene data show CDR1 as SGDLS and CDR2 as YYNGEE. In DNA, the CDR3 is TGTGCCAGCAGCGAGGGGATCGGTGACACTGAAGCTTTCTTT. Its protein product is CASSEGIGDTEAFF.

This sequence joins TRBV2 and TRBJ1-2, with 11 bases fitting TRBD1. Germline V gene lookup returns CDR1 SNHLY and CDR2 FYNNEI. The CDR3 runs to 16 residues. Trimming removed 4 bases from V and 4 bases from J; junction bases left unmatched: 8. In nucleotides, the CDR3 is TGTGCCAGCAGTGTACGGACAGGGGGCGTTGCCTATGGCTACACCTTC. Translating gives CASSVRTGGVAYGYTF.

J is TRBJ1-3 and V is TRBV11-2; D perhaps matches TRBD1 (5 bases). There are 15 residues in the CDR3. The germline gives CDR1 SGHAT, CDR2 FQNNGV. The V and J ends lost 5 bases and 2 bases respectively, with 13 bases between them. The DNA of the CDR3 is TGTGCCAGCAGCCCATCAGGGACGGCTGGAAACACCATATATTTT. It specifies CASSPSGTAGNTIYF.

The chain uses TRBV30 and TRBJ2-7; D not certain. The germline V gene has CDR1 GTSNPN and CDR2 SVGIG (reference sequence). CDR3 length: 13 amino acids. Trimming took 2 bases from V and 3 from J, leaving 11 bases between them. CDR3 coding DNA: TGTGCCTGGAGTAAGGCACGGTTCTACGAGCAGTACTTC. It yields the protein CAWSKARFYEQYF.

This chain uses TRBV25-1 with TRBJ1-1, with D tentatively TRBD1 (6 bases). Germline values: CDR1 MGHDK, CDR2 SYGVNS. CDR3 length: 15 amino acids. The V and J ends lost 8 bases and 4 bases respectively, with 20 bases between them. CDR3 protein: CASSPIPGEGTEAFF. The CDR3 DNA sequence: TGTGCCAGCTCACCAATTCCAGGGGAGGGCACTGAAGCTTTCTTT. The full variable domain, completed using reference TRBV25-1 and TRBJ1-1, is EADIYQTPRYLVIGTGKKITLECSQTMGHDKMYWYQQDPGMELHLIHYSYGVNSTEKGDLSSESTVSRIRTEHFPLTLESARPSHTSQYLCASSPIPGEGTEAFFGQGTRLTVV.

The genes are TRBV7-2 and TRBJ2-7; 7 bases line up with TRBD1. J gave up 9 bases and V 5 bases, and 7 bases lay outside the gene matches. Germline CDR1 and CDR2: SGHTA and FQGNSA. The CDR3 has 12 residues. The CDR3 DNA follows: TGTGCCAGCAGCCGTCAGGGGGAACGGCAGTACTTC. It yields the protein CASSRQGERQYF. Filled out from reference TRBV7-2 and TRBJ2-7, the complete variable domain reads GAGVSQSPSNKVTEKGKDVELRCDPISGHTALYWYRQSLGQGLEFLIYFQGNSAPDKSGLPSDRFSAERTGGSVSTLTIQRTQQEDSAVYLCASSRQGERQYFGPGTRLTVT.

This clonotype was counted a few times. This sequence joins TRBV12-3 or TRBV12-4 and TRBJ2-3, with 10 nucleotides matching TRBD2. The CDR3 is made up of 14 amino acids. Trimming at V came to 4 bases and at J to 5 bases, leaving 3 bases not matched to a gene. CDR3: CASSSSGGGDTQYF. The CDR3 bases are TGTGCCAGCAGTTCTAGCGGGGGAGGAGATACGCAGTATTTT.

This clonotype was seen a handful of times. This chain connects TRBV19 to TRBJ1-1; D may be TRBD1 (6 bases). V was clipped by 3 bases and J by 0 bases, with 14 bases between them. Germline CDR1 LNHDA, CDR2 SQIVND (reference sequence). There are 16 residues in the CDR3. CDR3: CASSILGGRLNTEAFF. Here the CDR3 DNA reads TGTGCCAGTAGTATTTTGGGGGGCCGTCTGAACACTGAAGCTTTCTTT.

This clonotype was counted at least ten times. The J gene is TRBJ2-7, the V gene TRBV2, with 7 bases fitting TRBD1. Germline V gives CDR1 SNHLY, CDR2 FYNNEI. The junction had 3 bases not matched to a gene; V was cut back by 7 bases and J by 3 bases. CDR3 length: 12 residues. This chain's CDR3 is CASTGQDYEQYF. The CDR3 nucleotides are TGTGCCAGCACAGGACAGGACTACGAGCAGTACTTC.

There are many counts of this clonotype. The rearrangement uses TRBV9 and TRBJ1-2; 7 nucleotides line up with TRBD1. The CDR3 spans 13 residues. V shed 4 bases, J shed 4 bases, and the junction held 4 bases outside the gene matches. Germline lookup yields CDR1 SGDLS and CDR2 YYNGEE. CDR3 nucleotide sequence: TGTGCCAGCAGCCACCGACAGGGCTATGGCTACACCTTC. It is translated as CASSHRQGYGYTF.

This rearrangement joins TRBV12-3 or TRBV12-4 to TRBJ1-1; TRBD1 matches 7 bases. With 7 bases clipped from V and 1 base from J, the junction kept 6 bases outside the gene matches. The length of the CDR3 is 14 residues. This chain's CDR3 is CASTKGQPNTEAFF. CDR3 bases: TGTGCCAGCACCAAGGGACAGCCGAACACTGAAGCTTTCTTT.

In the case of this clonotype: A read error is possible here, since a much larger clone lies one base away. This sequence joins TRBV7-2 and TRBJ1-1, with D perhaps TRBD1 (5 bases). The CDR3 has 14 amino acids. Trimming shortened V by 5 bases and J by 3 bases, and 13 bases separated the two germline ends. Germline CDR1 is SGHTA and CDR2 is FQGNSA. The CDR3 is CASSPGHPDTEAFF. The CDR3 nucleotides are TGTGCCAGCAGCCCTGGACACCCGGACACTGAAGCTTTCTTT.

This clonotype was counted at least ten times. V gene TRBV7-3 combines with J gene TRBJ2-7; no clear D gene. CDR3 size: 12 residues. The V gene's germline CDR1 is SGHTA and CDR2 FQGTGA. The ends were cut back, 2 bases at V and 5 bases at J, with 7 bases in the middle. The CDR3 sequence: CASSLSGHEQYF. As DNA, the CDR3 is TGTGCCAGCAGCTTATCGGGCCACGAGCAGTACTTC. Full variable domain (outside the CDR3, taken from reference TRBV7-3 and TRBJ2-7): GAGVSQTPSNKVTEKGKYVELRCDPISGHTALYWYRQSLGQGPEFLIYFQGTGAADDSGLPNDRFFAVRPEGSVSTLKIQRTERGDSAVYLCASSLSGHEQYFGPGTRLTVT.

The chain recombines TRBV11-2 with TRBJ1-2; 9 nucleotides align to TRBD1. V lost 5 bases to trimming and J lost 7 bases; unmatched junction nucleotides: 17. This CDR3 contains 17 residues. Germline CDR1 is SGHAT and CDR2 is FQNNGV. The CDR3 coding sequence is TGTGCCAGCAGCAACCGGGACAGGGTTAGGGTTCCCTCTGGCTACACCTTC. It is translated as CASSNRDRVRVPSGYTF.

To note about this clonotype: One base away lies a much larger clone, so this may be a sequencing read error. Here the CDR3 omits its conserved ending phenylalanine or tryptophan, so a read error is the likely source. The chain couples TRBV5-1 to TRBJ1-3; no firm D call. Germline values: CDR1 SGHRS, CDR2 YFSETQ. The length of the CDR3 is 16 residues. The ends were cut back, 0 bases at V and 0 bases at J, with 10 bases in the middle. The CDR3 loop reads CASSLEGTSSGNTIYL. In nucleotides, the CDR3 is TGCGCCAGCAGCTTGGAAGGCACCTCCTCTGGAAACACCATATATCTT.

The rearrangement joins TRBV5-1 to TRBJ2-7, with 13 positions matching TRBD2. The CDR3 totals 16 residues. Per the germline V gene, CDR1 is SGHRS and CDR2 is YFSETQ. V trimming: 2 bases; J trimming: 4 bases; junction bases outside the gene matches: 6. The CDR3 DNA follows: TGCGCCAGCAGCTTACGGACTAGCGGGAGTGATTACGAGCAGTACTTC. Its translation is CASSLRTSGSDYEQYF.

This clonotype was observed at least ten times. This chain joins TRBV7-2 and TRBJ1-3; D is perhaps TRBD1 (5 bases). V was pared by 4 bases and J by 0 bases, with 10 bases between. CDR1 is SGHTA, CDR2 FQGNSA, per germline. The CDR3 is 15 residues long. CDR3 bases: TGTGCCAGCAGCTCTCAGGGTGTCTCTGGAAACACCATATATTTT. This gives the protein CASSSQGVSGNTIYF.